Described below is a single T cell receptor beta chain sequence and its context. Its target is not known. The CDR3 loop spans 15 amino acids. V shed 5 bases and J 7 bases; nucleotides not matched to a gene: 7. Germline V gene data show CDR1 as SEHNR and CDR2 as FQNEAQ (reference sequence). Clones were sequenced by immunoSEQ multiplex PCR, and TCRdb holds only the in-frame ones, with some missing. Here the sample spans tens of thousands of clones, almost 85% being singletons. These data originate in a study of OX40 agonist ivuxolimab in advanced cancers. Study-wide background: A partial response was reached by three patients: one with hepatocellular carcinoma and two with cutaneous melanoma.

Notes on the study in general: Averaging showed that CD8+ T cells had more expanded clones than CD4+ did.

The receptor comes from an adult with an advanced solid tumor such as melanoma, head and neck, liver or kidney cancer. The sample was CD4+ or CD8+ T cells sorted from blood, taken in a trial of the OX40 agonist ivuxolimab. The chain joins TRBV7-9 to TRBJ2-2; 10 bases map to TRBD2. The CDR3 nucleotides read TGTGCCAGCAGCCCCCTAGCGGGAGTGGTCGGGGAGCTGTTTTTT. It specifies CASSPLAGVVGELFF.